This entry features one T cell receptor (beta chain) sequence. Antigen specificity is unknown. The sample originates from a study of CD8+CD57+ T cells in acquired aplastic anemia. Looking at the study overall: The average for DNA from sorted CD4+ and CD8+ cells was about 2.9 ug. Study outcomes and limitations: Patients and controls were found to share approximately 31 CD8+ CDR3 sequences. In CD8+ cells, Simpson's diversity showed no significant difference between patients and controls.

With 5 bases clipped from V and 4 bases from J, the junction kept 10 bases outside the gene matches. The germline gives CDR1 SEHNR, CDR2 FQNEAQ (reference sequence). The CDR3 contains 16 residues. The study profiled TCR beta VDJ and CDR3 using genomic DNA as template. Each CDR3 protein gets one entry after TCRdb re-called the reads with MiXCR. The sample holds under 200,000 distinct CDR3 sequences, roughly 64% seen once. The J gene is TRBJ2-5, the V gene TRBV7-9; 10 bases line up with TRBD2. Sequencing input: sorted CD4+, CD8+, or CD8+CD57+ T cells (not recorded which) from PBMCs. This receptor was obtained from a human donor with severe aplastic anemia or a healthy control (not recorded which). CDR3 loop: CASSRPGTSVAETQYF. In DNA, the CDR3 is TGTGCCAGCAGCCGACCCGGGACTAGCGTTGCAGAGACCCAGTACTTC.